Below are 28 T cell receptor beta chains sequenced from a single sample in a study of T-cell memory formation after mild COVID-19. TCRdb itself ran the 5' RACE reads through MiXCR, one entry per CDR3 protein. The repertoire holds about 200,000 distinct CDR3 sequences, with about 18% as singletons. The sample consisted of PBMCs or a T cell subset sorted from them (not recorded which). The receptor source for this set is an adult woman who had mild COVID-19 (a few samples of this study predate the infection). Cell type and time point are not known.

This clonotype was picked up a small number of times. The chain couples TRBV29-1 to TRBJ2-2, with 7 bases lining up with TRBD1. V shed 1 base, J shed 5 bases, and the junction held 7 bases outside the gene matches. Germline-derived CDR1 and CDR2 are SQVTM and ANQGSEA. The CDR3 is 15 amino acids. This CDR3 reads CSVEAYRGGTGELFF. The CDR3 nucleotides read TGCAGCGTTGAAGCATACAGGGGTGGAACCGGGGAGCTGTTTTTT.

This clonotype has just a few counts. The chain carries TRBV27 and TRBJ2-7; 9 bases map to TRBD1. The CDR3 spans 15 residues. Trimming removed 4 bases from V and 1 base from J; junction bases left unmatched: 5. Germline V gene lookup returns CDR1 MNHEY and CDR2 SMNVEV (reference sequence). CDR3 nucleotides: TGTGCCAGCAGTTCCCGACAGGGGGGGTCCTACGAGCAGTACTTC. It translates to CASSSRQGGSYEQYF.

This clonotype was picked up a small number of times. V usage is TRBV10-3 and J usage is TRBJ1-1, with TRBD1 matching over 9 bases. This CDR3 spans 15 amino acids. Losses at the gene ends were 0 bases for V and 1 base for J; bases not matched to a gene: 0. In germline, CDR1 is ENHRY, CDR2 SYGVKD. The CDR3 coding sequence is TGTGCCATCAGTGAGTCGGACAGGGGGAACACTGAAGCTTTCTTT. The encoded protein is CAISESDRGNTEAFF.

The chain carries TRBV6-8 and TRBJ2-7, with 7 bases lining up with TRBD1. CDR1 and CDR2 (germline): MNHGY, SAAAGT. The J segment lost 6 bases and the V segment lost 2 bases, leaving 7 bases of the junction unmatched. The CDR3 loop spans 14 amino acids. Written as DNA, the CDR3 is TGTGCCAGCAGTTACGGGGGACAGTCGTTCGAGCAGTACTTC. As protein: CASSYGGQSFEQYF.

This sequence joins TRBV29-1 and TRBJ1-1; D is uncertain. V was clipped by 7 bases and J by 0 bases, with 12 bases between them. The germline V gene has CDR1 SQVTM and CDR2 ANQGSEA. The CDR3 runs 13 residues. CDR3 residues: CSASRRLNTEAFF. CDR3 sequence (DNA): TGCAGCGCGTCCCGGAGGTTGAACACTGAAGCTTTCTTT.

This clonotype showed up just a few times. The rearrangement joins TRBV20-1 to TRBJ2-1; 10 positions agree with TRBD2. Trimming removed 5 bases from V and 4 bases from J; junction bases left unmatched: 8. In germline, CDR1 is DFQATT, CDR2 SNEGSKA (reference sequence). The CDR3 sequence is 15 residues long. The CDR3 protein is CSAGKGLALYNEQFF. The CDR3, as DNA: TGCAGTGCTGGGAAGGGACTAGCGCTATACAATGAGCAGTTCTTC.

The chain is built from TRBV5-1 and TRBJ2-3; weak D call: TRBD1 (5 bases). Germline CDR1 is SGHRS and CDR2 is YFSETQ. The germline V and J ends were trimmed by 0 bases and 6 bases, with 20 bases remaining between them. CDR3 length: 17 residues. This chain's CDR3 is CASSLASGKKVADTQYF. The CDR3 DNA reads TGCGCCAGCAGCTTGGCTTCAGGGAAAAAGGTGGCGGATACGCAGTATTTT.

The chain employs TRBV9 and TRBJ2-7; 9 bases are a match to TRBD2. The CDR3 has 16 residues. Trimming removed 0 bases from V and 4 bases from J; junction bases left unmatched: 8. Per germline, CDR1 SGDLS and CDR2 YYNGEE. CDR3 in DNA: TGTGCCAGCAGCGTAGGGGGCGGGAGGGCCGCTTACGAGCAGTACTTC. Its translation: CASSVGGGRAAYEQYF.

J is TRBJ2-1 and V is TRBV27; 14 nucleotides line up with TRBD2. The CDR3 is made up of 18 amino acids. V gave up 3 bases and J gave up 1 base; unmatched junction bases: 5. CDR1 and CDR2 from the germline V gene are MNHEY and SMNVEV (reference sequence). The DNA of the CDR3 is TGTGCCAGCAGTTTCCTGACTAGCGGGGGGGGATCCTACAATGAGCAGTTCTTC. Protein product: CASSFLTSGGGSYNEQFF.

This clonotype turned up a few times. This rearrangement joins TRBV6-5 to TRBJ1-2; TRBD1 might be the D (5 bases). Per germline, CDR1 MNHEY and CDR2 SVGAGI. The CDR3 length is 14 residues. V was cut by 7 bases and J by 8 bases, with 20 bases left in between. This CDR3 reads CASKAVGERRGYTF. The DNA of the CDR3 is TGTGCCAGCAAGGCAGTAGGGGAGAGGCGAGGCTACACCTTC.

In DNA form, the CDR3 reads TGTGCCACCAGCAGAGATGGGCAGGGTTGGAAGACCCAGTACTTC. This sequence encodes CATSRDGQGWKTQYF. The genes are TRBV15 and TRBJ2-5; TRBD1 is a possible D gene (5 bases). This CDR3 is built from 15 residues. The V end lost 0 bases, the J end lost 6 bases, and 14 bases lay between the germline ends. The V gene's germline CDR1 is LNHNV and CDR2 YYDKDF (reference sequence).

The chain carries TRBV20-1 and TRBJ1-1; D is possibly TRBD1 (6 bases). The V gene lost 5 bases and the J gene lost 0 bases, with 22 bases spanning the gap. This CDR3 region has 17 residues. Germline V gene lookup returns CDR1 DFQATT and CDR2 SNEGSKA (reference sequence). The CDR3 nucleotides are TGCAGTGCTCCCCGGGGGGCCCGGAGTCTAATGAACACTGAAGCTTTCTTT. Translation gives CSAPRGARSLMNTEAFF.

This clonotype was seen only a few times. The chain recombines TRBV29-1 with TRBJ1-1; D is unresolved. Germline CDR1 reads SQVTM; CDR2 reads ANQGSEA. The CDR3 extends over 12 amino acids. The V end was cut by 3 bases, the J end by 1 base, with 6 bases between. The CDR3 nucleotides read TGCAGCGTTGACAACGGGAACACTGAAGCTTTCTTT. It specifies CSVDNGNTEAFF.

The chain couples TRBV5-5 to TRBJ2-5; D ambiguous. Trimming removed 4 bases at V and 4 bases at J, with 11 bases between. There are 13 residues in the CDR3. The germline gives CDR1 SGHKS, CDR2 YYEKEE (reference sequence). In DNA form, the CDR3 reads TGTGCCAGCAGCCAAGGGTTCCCAGAGACCCAGTACTTC. It specifies CASSQGFPETQYF.

This clonotype was counted many times. The chain uses TRBV20-1 and TRBJ1-1, with TRBD1 identical over 9 bases. The trim removed 5 bases at V and 1 base at J, leaving 2 bases unmatched. The CDR3 is 13 amino acids. Germline CDR1 and CDR2: DFQATT and SNEGSKA (reference sequence). The DNA of the CDR3 is TGCAGTGCTCCGGGACAGGGGAACACTGAAGCTTTCTTT. Translating gives CSAPGQGNTEAFF.

The CDR3 sequence: CASSSGQGQFTNEKLFF. In DNA, the CDR3 is TGTGCCAGCAGTTCCGGACAGGGGCAATTCACTAATGAAAAACTGTTTTTT. V and J are TRBV12-3 or TRBV12-4 and TRBJ1-4, with 9 bases aligning to TRBD1. The CDR3 extends over 17 amino acids. Trimming removed 4 bases from V and 2 bases from J; junction bases left unmatched: 8.

This clonotype was detected ten times or more. An end of the junction does not agree with germline; a read error may underlie this. This sequence joins TRBV5-1 and TRBJ2-5; D might be TRBD2 (6 bases). The CDR3 sequence is 15 residues long. Germline lookup yields CDR1 SGHRS and CDR2 YFSETQ. The chain's CDR3 is CASSLVGGAQATQYF. The CDR3 coding sequence is TGCGCCAGCAGCTTGGTAGGCGGGGCTCAAGCGACCCAGTACTTC.

In this sample, this clonotype turned up a few times. This chain's CDR3 is CASSFINLQQGTDTQYF. DNA for the CDR3: TGTGCCAGCAGTTTTATAAATCTACAGCAAGGAACAGATACGCAGTATTTT. The chain uses TRBV12-3 or TRBV12-4 and TRBJ2-3; D gene ambiguous. The CDR3 length is 17 residues. With 3 bases removed from V and 3 bases from J, the gap between germline ends came to 19 bases.

The rearrangement uses TRBV6-6 and TRBJ1-5, with D possibly matching TRBD1 (5 bases). The CDR3 extends over 17 amino acids. V was cut by 6 bases and J by 2 bases, with 20 bases left in between. Germline CDR1 reads MNHNY; CDR2 reads SVGAGI (reference sequence). The CDR3 DNA is TGTGCCAGCAGCCTCTTCACCGGGACCATAGGCAATCAGCCCCAGCATTTT. The encoded protein is CASSLFTGTIGNQPQHF.

V and J are TRBV10-3 and TRBJ2-3, with 14 bases identical to TRBD2. V was pared by 10 bases and J by 6 bases, with 6 bases of the junction left unmatched. Germline V CDR1 and CDR2: ENHRY, SYGVKD. The CDR3 loop spans 14 amino acids. The CDR3 DNA reads TGTGCCACGACTAGCGGGGGGGCGGCGGATACGCAGTATTTT. This gives the protein CATTSGGAADTQYF.

This chain joins TRBV10-3 and TRBJ2-3; TRBD2 might be the D (7 bases). Germline V gene data show CDR1 as ENHRY and CDR2 as SYGVKD. Between the trimmed V and J ends, which lost 4 bases and 5 bases, there was a span of 10 bases. This CDR3 spans 13 amino acids. In nucleotides, the CDR3 is TGTGCCATCAGTGCAGGGGAGGGAGATACGCAGTATTTT. It specifies CAISAGEGDTQYF.

The CDR3 spells CASSLVVSAGTYGYTF. The DNA of the CDR3 is TGTGCCAGCAGCTTAGTAGTTTCAGCGGGGACCTATGGCTACACCTTC. V usage is TRBV11-2 and J usage is TRBJ1-2; weak D call: TRBD1 (5 bases). V shed 1 base and J shed 4 bases, with 16 bases lying between them. Germline CDR1 SGHAT, CDR2 FQNNGV. CDR3 length equals 16 residues.

This clonotype was observed a handful of times. This chain uses TRBV11-3 with TRBJ2-6, with D unresolved. Trimming cost V 6 bases and J 0 bases, with 6 bases left between them. Germline CDR1 and CDR2: SGHNT and YENEEA. This CDR3 contains 14 residues. The CDR3, as DNA: TGTGCCAGCAGGGACCGCTCTGGGGCCAACGTCCTGACTTTC. Amino acids: CASRDRSGANVLTF.

This clonotype was observed a few times. This rearrangement joins TRBV19 to TRBJ1-1; 7 bases match TRBD1. There are 13 residues in the CDR3. Germline V gives CDR1 LNHDA, CDR2 SQIVND (reference sequence). J gave up 5 bases and V 3 bases, and 3 bases lay outside the gene matches. CDR3 sequence reads: CASSMGRGTEAFF. In nucleotides, the CDR3 is TGTGCCAGTAGTATGGGCAGGGGGACTGAAGCTTTCTTT.

The chain carries TRBV3-1 and TRBJ2-7; D is perhaps TRBD1 (5 bases). The germline V and J ends were trimmed by 6 bases and 1 base, with 10 bases remaining between them. Germline V gene lookup returns CDR1 LGHDT and CDR2 YNNKEL (reference sequence). CDR3 size: 13 residues. The CDR3 DNA reads as TGTGCCAGCAGTCAGCACAGGTCCTACGAGCAGTACTTC. Protein product: CASSQHRSYEQYF.

This clonotype has only a few counts. The gene calls are TRBV5-5 and TRBJ2-7; 7 nucleotides align to TRBD1. The CDR3 contains 14 residues. The V segment lost 3 bases and the J segment 1 base; nucleotides outside the gene matches: 4. Germline V gene data show CDR1 as SGHKS and CDR2 as YYEKEE (reference sequence). This CDR3 is CASSWNRGSYEQYF. The CDR3, as DNA: TGTGCCAGCAGCTGGAACAGGGGTTCCTACGAGCAGTACTTC.

The count of this clonotype is one. J is TRBJ2-3 and V is TRBV6-5; 8 bases are a match to TRBD2. Germline V gene data show CDR1 as MNHEY and CDR2 as SVGAGI. The CDR3 loop spans 15 amino acids. J lost 5 bases, V lost 4 bases, and 8 bases had no gene match. The CDR3 sequence is CASSSPGTRKDTQYF. The CDR3, as DNA: TGTGCCAGCAGTTCCCCCGGGACTAGGAAAGATACGCAGTATTTT.

The gene calls are TRBV21-1 and TRBJ1-2; the table calls TRBD1, which could not be checked here. TRBV21-1 is a recognized pseudogene. This CDR3 contains 13 residues. The CDR3 nucleotides read TGTGCCAGCAGCAGTCCGGGTATGGATGGCTACACCTTC. Protein product: CASSSPGMDGYTF.